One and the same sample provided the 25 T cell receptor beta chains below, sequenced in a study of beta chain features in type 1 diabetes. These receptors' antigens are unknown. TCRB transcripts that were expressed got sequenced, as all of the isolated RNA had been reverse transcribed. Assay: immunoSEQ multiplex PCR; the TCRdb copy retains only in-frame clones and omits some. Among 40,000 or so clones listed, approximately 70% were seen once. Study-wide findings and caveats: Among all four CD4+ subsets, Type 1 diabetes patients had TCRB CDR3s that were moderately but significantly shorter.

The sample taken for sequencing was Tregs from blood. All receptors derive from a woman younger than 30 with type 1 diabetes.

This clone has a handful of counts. The CDR3: CASSLAQALEGNTIYF. The CDR3 region has the DNA TGTGCCAGCAGCTTGGCACAGGCTTTGGAAGGAAACACCATATATTTT. The chain uses TRBV7-2 and TRBJ1-3, with D maybe TRBD1 (5 bases). Between the trimmed V and J ends, which lost 3 bases and 4 bases, there was a span of 16 bases. CDR3 length: 16 amino acids. The germline CDR1 and CDR2 sequences are SGHTA and FQGNSA.

This CDR3 reads CASSLGGQGRYEQYF. The CDR3 DNA sequence: TGTGCCAGCAGCTTAGGGGGACAGGGGAGATACGAGCAGTACTTC. The chain combines TRBV7-8 with TRBJ2-7, with 10 bases aligning to TRBD1. The CDR3 spans 15 residues. Germline CDR1 reads SGHVS; CDR2 reads FQNEAQ. The trim removed 1 base at V and 4 bases at J, leaving 4 bases unmatched.

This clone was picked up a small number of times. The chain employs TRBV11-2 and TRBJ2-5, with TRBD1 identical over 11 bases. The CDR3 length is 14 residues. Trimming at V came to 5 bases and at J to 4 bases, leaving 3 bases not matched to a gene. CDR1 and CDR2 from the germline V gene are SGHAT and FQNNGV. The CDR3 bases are TGTGCCAGCAGCAAGGACAGGGGGCGAGAGACCCAGTACTTC. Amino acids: CASSKDRGRETQYF.

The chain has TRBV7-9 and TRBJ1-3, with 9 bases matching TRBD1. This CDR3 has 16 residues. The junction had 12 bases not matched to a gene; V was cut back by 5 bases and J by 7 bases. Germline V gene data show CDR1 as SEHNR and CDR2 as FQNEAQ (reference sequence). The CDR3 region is CASSQRDREFGNTIYF. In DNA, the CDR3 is TGTGCCAGCAGCCAGAGGGACAGGGAATTTGGCAACACCATATATTTT. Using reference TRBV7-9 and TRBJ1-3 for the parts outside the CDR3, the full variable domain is DTGVSQNPRHKITKRGQNVTFRCDPISEHNRLYWYRQTLGQGPEFLTYFQNEAQLEKSRLLSDRFSAERPKGSFSTLEIQRTEQGDSAMYLCASSQRDREFGNTIYFGEGSWLTVV.

In DNA, the CDR3 is TGTGCCATCAACCCGACTAGCGGGGGGGCCAATGAGCAGTTCTTC. Translating it yields CAINPTSGGANEQFF. The rearrangement links TRBV10-3 to TRBJ2-1, with 14 bases identical to TRBD2. Per germline, CDR1 ENHRY and CDR2 SYGVKD. V was pared by 7 bases and J by 6 bases, with 5 bases of the junction left unmatched. The CDR3 is 15 residues long.

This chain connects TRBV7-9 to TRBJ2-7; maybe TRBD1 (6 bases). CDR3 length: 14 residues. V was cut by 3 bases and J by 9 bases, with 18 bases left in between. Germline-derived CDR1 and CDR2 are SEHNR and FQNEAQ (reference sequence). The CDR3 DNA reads TGTGCCAGCAGCTTGGGGGCCGTGAATGATAGGCAGTACTTC. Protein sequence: CASSLGAVNDRQYF.

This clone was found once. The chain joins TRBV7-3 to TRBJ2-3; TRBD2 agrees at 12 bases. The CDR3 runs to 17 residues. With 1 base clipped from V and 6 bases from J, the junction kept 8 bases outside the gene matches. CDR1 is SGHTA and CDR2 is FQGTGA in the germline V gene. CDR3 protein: CASSLRSLAGGSDTQYF. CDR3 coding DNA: TGTGCCAGCAGCTTAAGGTCCCTAGCGGGAGGGTCGGATACGCAGTATTTT. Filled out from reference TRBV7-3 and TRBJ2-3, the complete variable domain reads GAGVSQTPSNKVTEKGKYVELRCDPISGHTALYWYRQSLGQGPEFLIYFQGTGAADDSGLPNDRFFAVRPEGSVSTLKIQRTERGDSAVYLCASSLRSLAGGSDTQYFGPGTRLTVL.

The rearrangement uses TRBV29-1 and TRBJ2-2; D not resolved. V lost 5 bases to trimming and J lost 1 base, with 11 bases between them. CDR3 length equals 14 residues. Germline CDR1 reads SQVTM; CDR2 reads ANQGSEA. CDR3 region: CSVYLKQNTGELFF. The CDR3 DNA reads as TGCAGCGTTTACTTGAAGCAGAACACCGGGGAGCTGTTTTTT.

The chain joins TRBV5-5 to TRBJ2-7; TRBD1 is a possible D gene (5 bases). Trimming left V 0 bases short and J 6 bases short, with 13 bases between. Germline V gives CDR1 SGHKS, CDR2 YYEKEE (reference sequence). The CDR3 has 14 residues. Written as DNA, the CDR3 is TGTGCCAGCAGCTTGGCTGGCAGGGTGGGCGAGCAGTACTTC. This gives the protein CASSLAGRVGEQYF.

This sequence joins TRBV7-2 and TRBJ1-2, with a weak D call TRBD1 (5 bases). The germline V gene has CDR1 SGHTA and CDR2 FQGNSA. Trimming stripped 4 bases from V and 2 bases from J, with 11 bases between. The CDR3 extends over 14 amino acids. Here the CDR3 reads CASSYDRQNYGYTF. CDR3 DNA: TGTGCCAGCAGCTACGACAGACAAAACTATGGCTACACCTTC.

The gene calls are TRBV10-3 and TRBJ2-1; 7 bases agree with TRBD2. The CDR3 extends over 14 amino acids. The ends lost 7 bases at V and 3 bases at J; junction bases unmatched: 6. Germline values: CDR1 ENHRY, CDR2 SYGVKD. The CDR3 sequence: CAIKALADYNEQFF. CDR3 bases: TGTGCCATCAAAGCGCTAGCGGACTACAATGAGCAGTTCTTC.

CDR3 DNA sequence: TGTGCCAGCAGTTGGGGCGGGAGCTACGAGCAGTACTTC. Translation gives CASSWGGSYEQYF. This sequence joins TRBV28 and TRBJ2-7, with 7 nucleotides matching TRBD2. The length of the CDR3 is 13 residues. Germline values: CDR1 MDHEN, CDR2 SYDVKM. V shed 4 bases, J shed 3 bases, and the junction held 3 bases outside the gene matches.

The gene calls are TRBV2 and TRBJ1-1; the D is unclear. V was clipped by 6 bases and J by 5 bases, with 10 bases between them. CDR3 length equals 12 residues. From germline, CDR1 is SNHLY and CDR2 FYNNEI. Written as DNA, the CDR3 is TGTGCCAGCAGCAGGTTCGGTACTGAAGCTTTCTTT. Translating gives CASSRFGTEAFF.

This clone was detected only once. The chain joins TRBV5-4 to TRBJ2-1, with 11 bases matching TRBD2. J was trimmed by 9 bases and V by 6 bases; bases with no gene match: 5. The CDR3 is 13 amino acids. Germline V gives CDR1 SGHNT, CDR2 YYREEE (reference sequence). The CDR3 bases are TGTGCCAGCACACTAGCGGGAGTAGGTGAGCAGTTCTTC. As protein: CASTLAGVGEQFF. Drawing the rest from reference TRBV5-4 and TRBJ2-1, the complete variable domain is ETGVTQSPTHLIKTRGQQVTLRCSSQSGHNTVSWYQQALGQGPQFIFQYYREEENGRGNFPPRFSGLQFPNYSSELNVNALELDDSALYLCASTLAGVGEQFFGPGTRLTVL.

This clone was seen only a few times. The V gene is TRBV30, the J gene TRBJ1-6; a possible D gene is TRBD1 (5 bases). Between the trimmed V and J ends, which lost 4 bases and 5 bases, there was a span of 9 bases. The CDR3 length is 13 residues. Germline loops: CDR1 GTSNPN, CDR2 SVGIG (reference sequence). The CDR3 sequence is CAWMHRNNSPLHF. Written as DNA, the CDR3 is TGTGCCTGGATGCACAGGAATAATTCACCCCTCCACTTT.

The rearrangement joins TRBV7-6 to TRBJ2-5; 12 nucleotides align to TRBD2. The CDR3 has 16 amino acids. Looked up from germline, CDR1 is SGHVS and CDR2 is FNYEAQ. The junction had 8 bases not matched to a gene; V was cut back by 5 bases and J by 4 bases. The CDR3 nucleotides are TGTGCCAGCAGCAAGACTAGCGGGGGCCCACCAGAGACCCAGTACTTC. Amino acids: CASSKTSGGPPETQYF.

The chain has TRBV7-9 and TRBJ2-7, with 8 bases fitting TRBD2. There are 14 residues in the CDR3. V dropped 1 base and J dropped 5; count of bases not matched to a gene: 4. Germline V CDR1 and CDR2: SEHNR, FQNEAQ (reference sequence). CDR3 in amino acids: CASSLGVSGNEQYF. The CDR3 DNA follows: TGTGCCAGCAGCTTAGGTGTTAGCGGGAACGAGCAGTACTTC.

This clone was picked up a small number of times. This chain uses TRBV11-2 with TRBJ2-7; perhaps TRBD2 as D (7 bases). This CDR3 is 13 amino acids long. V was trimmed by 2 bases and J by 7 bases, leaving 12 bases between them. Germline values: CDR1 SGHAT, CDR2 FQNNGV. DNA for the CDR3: TGTGCCAGCAGCTTACCGGGGGGCCGGGAGCAGTACTTC. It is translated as CASSLPGGREQYF. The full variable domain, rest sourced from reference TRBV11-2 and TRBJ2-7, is EAGVAQSPRYKIIEKRQSVAFWCNPISGHATLYWYQQILGQGPKLLIQFQNNGVVDDSQLPKDRFSAERLKGVDSTLKIQPAKLEDSAVYLCASSLPGGREQYFGPGTRLTVT.

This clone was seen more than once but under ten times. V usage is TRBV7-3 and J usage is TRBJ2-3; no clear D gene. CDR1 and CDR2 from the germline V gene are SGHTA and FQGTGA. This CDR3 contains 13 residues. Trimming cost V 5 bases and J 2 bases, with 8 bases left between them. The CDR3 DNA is TGTGCCAGCAGCGCCGCGTTCACAGATACGCAGTATTTT. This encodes CASSAAFTDTQYF.

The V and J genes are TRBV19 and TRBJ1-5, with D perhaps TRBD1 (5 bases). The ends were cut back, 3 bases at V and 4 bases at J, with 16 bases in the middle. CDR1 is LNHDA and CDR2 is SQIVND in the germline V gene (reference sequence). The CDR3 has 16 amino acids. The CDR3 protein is CASSITKGRRNQPQHF. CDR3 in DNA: TGTGCCAGTAGTATCACGAAGGGGAGGAGGAATCAGCCCCAGCATTTT.

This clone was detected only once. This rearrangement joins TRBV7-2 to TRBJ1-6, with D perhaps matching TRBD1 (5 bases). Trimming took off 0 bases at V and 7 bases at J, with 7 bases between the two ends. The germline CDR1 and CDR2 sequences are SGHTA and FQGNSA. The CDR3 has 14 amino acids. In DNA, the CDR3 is TGTGCCAGCAGCTTAGCCCCAGGGAATTCACCCCTCCACTTT. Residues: CASSLAPGNSPLHF. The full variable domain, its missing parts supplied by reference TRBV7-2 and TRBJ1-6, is GAGVSQSPSNKVTEKGKDVELRCDPISGHTALYWYRQSLGQGLEFLIYFQGNSAPDKSGLPSDRFSAERTGGSVSTLTIQRTQQEDSAVYLCASSLAPGNSPLHFGNGTRLTVT.

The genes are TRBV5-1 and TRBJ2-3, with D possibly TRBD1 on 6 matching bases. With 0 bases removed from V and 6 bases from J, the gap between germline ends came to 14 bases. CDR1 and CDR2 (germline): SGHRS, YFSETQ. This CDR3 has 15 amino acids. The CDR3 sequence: CASSLGGLPMDTQYF. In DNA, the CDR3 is TGCGCCAGCAGCTTGGGGGGGCTTCCCATGGATACGCAGTATTTT.

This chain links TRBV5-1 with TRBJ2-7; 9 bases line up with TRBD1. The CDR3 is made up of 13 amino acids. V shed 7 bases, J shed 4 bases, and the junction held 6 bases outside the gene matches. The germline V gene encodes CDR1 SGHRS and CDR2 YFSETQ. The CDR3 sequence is CASARGTGYEQYF. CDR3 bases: TGCGCCAGCGCACGGGGGACAGGGTACGAGCAGTACTTC.

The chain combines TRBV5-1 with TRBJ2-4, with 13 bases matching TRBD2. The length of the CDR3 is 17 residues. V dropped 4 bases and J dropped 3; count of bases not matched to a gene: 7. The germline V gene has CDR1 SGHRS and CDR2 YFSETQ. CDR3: CASSDPGLAGSKNIQYF. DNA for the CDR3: TGCGCCAGCAGCGATCCGGGACTAGCGGGGAGCAAAAACATTCAGTACTTC. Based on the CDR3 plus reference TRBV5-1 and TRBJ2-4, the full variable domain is KAGVTQTPRYLIKTRGQQVTLSCSPISGHRSVSWYQQTPGQGLQFLFEYFSETQRNKGNFPGRFSGRQFSNSRSEMNVSTLELGDSALYLCASSDPGLAGSKNIQYFGAGTRLSVL.

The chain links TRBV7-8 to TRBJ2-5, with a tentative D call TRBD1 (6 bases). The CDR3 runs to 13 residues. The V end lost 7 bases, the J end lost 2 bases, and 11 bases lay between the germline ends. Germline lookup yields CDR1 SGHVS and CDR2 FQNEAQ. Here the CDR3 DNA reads TGTGCCAGCACCCGGGACACTCAAGAGACCCAGTACTTC. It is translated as CASTRDTQETQYF.